Below are 26 T cell receptor beta chains sequenced from a single sample in a study of shared clonotypes between healthy human individuals. TCRdb's table, derived via immunoSEQ multiplex PCR, lists solely in-frame clones and lacks some. Among about 2.4 million clones, 93% were seen once, and the ten largest hold around 0.4%. The source material was naive CD4+ T cells from PBMCs. The subset is: CD45RA+ positively selected. All receptors derive from a man between 18 and 29 years old in good health. Some clones in this sample may be carry-over from other donors' samples.

The chain carries TRBV2 and TRBJ1-5; 9 nucleotides line up with TRBD1. With V trimmed by 5 bases and J by 7 bases, 6 bases remained unmatched. Germline V gene data show CDR1 as SNHLY and CDR2 as FYNNEI. The CDR3 is made up of 14 amino acids. The CDR3 loop is CASSQGQGRQPQHF. The DNA for the CDR3 is TGTGCCAGCAGTCAGGGACAGGGTCGCCAGCCCCAGCATTTT.

This chain joins TRBV25-1 and TRBJ2-3, with unresolved D. The length of the CDR3 is 14 residues. The V end lost 6 bases, the J end lost 1 base, and 11 bases lay between the germline ends. Germline V gene sequence: CDR1 MGHDK, CDR2 SYGVNS. In nucleotides, the CDR3 is TGTGCCAGCAGCCGGAGCGCGGGCACAGATACGCAGTATTTT. It is translated as CASSRSAGTDTQYF.

The gene calls are TRBV7-2 and TRBJ1-6; the match to TRBD1 covers 8 bases. Germline CDR1 is SGHTA and CDR2 is FQGNSA. Germline trimming cut 4 bases from V and 9 bases from J; bases unmatched to any gene: 8. CDR3 length: 15 residues. The CDR3 DNA follows: TGTGCCAGCAGCTCTTTGGGACAGGTAGCTTCACCCCTCCACTTT. Translated, it gives CASSSLGQVASPLHF.

CDR3 amino acids: CASSLLDGRAGDTQYF. Written as DNA, the CDR3 is TGCGCCAGCAGCTTGCTTGACGGGAGGGCCGGAGATACGCAGTATTTT. The rearrangement joins TRBV5-1 to TRBJ2-3, with TRBD2 matching 8 bases. V lost 1 base and J lost 5; bases outside the gene matches: 9. From germline, CDR1 is SGHRS and CDR2 YFSETQ. CDR3 size: 16 residues.

The chain carries TRBV5-1 and TRBJ2-5; 9 nucleotides agree with TRBD1. Germline V gives CDR1 SGHRS, CDR2 YFSETQ. The CDR3 has 18 residues. The J segment lost 5 bases and the V segment lost 0 bases, leaving 14 bases of the junction unmatched. The CDR3 reads CASSLVKPGQGGWETQYF. The DNA for the CDR3 is TGCGCCAGCAGCTTGGTAAAGCCGGGACAGGGAGGTTGGGAGACCCAGTACTTC.

With respect to this clone: This same CDR3 is encoded by further DNA sequences in the sample. The chain recombines TRBV7-3 with TRBJ2-3; TRBD2 aligns across 9 bases. Germline-derived CDR1 and CDR2 are SGHTA and FQGTGA. The junction had 5 bases not matched to a gene; V was cut back by 4 bases and J by 6 bases. The length of the CDR3 is 14 residues. In DNA form, the CDR3 reads TGTGCCAGCAGCTCACTAGCGGGTACGGATACGCAGTATTTT. Translating it yields CASSSLAGTDTQYF.

Regarding this clone: This specimen includes other DNA sequences encoding the same CDR3. The chain joins TRBV6-1 to TRBJ1-5, with D unclear. This CDR3 spans 13 amino acids. Germline lookup yields CDR1 MNHNS and CDR2 SASEGT. V lost 4 bases and J 4 bases, leaving 8 bases between the germline ends. As DNA, the CDR3 is TGTGCCAGCAGTGGGGTCAGTAATCAGCCCCAGCATTTT. Protein sequence: CASSGVSNQPQHF.

Concerning this clone itself: The sample contains more than one DNA sequence encoding this CDR3. The chain is built from TRBV7-2 and TRBJ1-3; a weak D match, TRBD1 (6 bases). This CDR3 is 16 amino acids long. Trimming cost V 1 base and J 0 bases, with 10 bases left between them. Looked up from germline, CDR1 is SGHTA and CDR2 is FQGNSA. Written as DNA, the CDR3 is TGTGCCAGCAGCTTAGGGTCAGGGGTCTCTGGAAACACCATATATTTT. This gives the protein CASSLGSGVSGNTIYF.

The chain is built from TRBV15 and TRBJ1-2; the match to TRBD1 covers 9 bases. The CDR3 is 15 residues long. CDR1 LNHNV and CDR2 YYDKDF come from the germline V gene (reference sequence). Trimming at V came to 1 base and at J to 4 bases, leaving 4 bases not matched to a gene. The CDR3 DNA reads TGTGCCACCAGCAGAGGGACAGGGGCGGGCTATGGCTACACCTTC. It is translated as CATSRGTGAGYGYTF.

The chain couples TRBV5-1 to TRBJ2-7; 9 nucleotides align to TRBD1. The CDR3 totals 14 residues. Germline CDR1 SGHRS, CDR2 YFSETQ. The junction had 7 bases not matched to a gene; V was cut back by 5 bases and J by 4 bases. CDR3 sequence: CASRSGQGWYEQYF. Written as DNA, the CDR3 is TGCGCCAGCAGATCCGGACAGGGGTGGTACGAGCAGTACTTC.

The rearrangement uses TRBV6-5 and TRBJ2-1, with 12 positions matching TRBD2. Germline V lookup: CDR1 MNHEY, CDR2 SVGAGI. The CDR3 consists of 15 residues. The V gene end was trimmed by 5 bases and the J gene end by 9 bases; junction bases not matched to a gene: 8. The CDR3 loop is CASSRTSGEWSEQFF. The DNA of the CDR3 is TGTGCCAGCAGTAGGACTAGCGGGGAGTGGAGTGAGCAGTTCTTC.

The chain employs TRBV9 and TRBJ1-2, with a possible D match to TRBD1 (6 bases). The CDR3 has 15 residues. With 4 bases removed from V and 5 bases from J, the gap between germline ends came to 18 bases. Germline V gene lookup returns CDR1 SGDLS and CDR2 YYNGEE. CDR3 loop: CASSPGTRQVYGYTF. The CDR3 coding sequence is TGTGCCAGCAGCCCGGGGACACGCCAAGTTTATGGCTACACCTTC.

The chain couples TRBV18 to TRBJ2-7; the match to TRBD2 covers 7 bases. Germline values: CDR1 KGHSH, CDR2 LQKENI. This CDR3 is 14 amino acids long. V trimming: 3 bases; J trimming: 2 bases; junction bases outside the gene matches: 4. The CDR3 sequence is CASSPLADTYEQYF. The CDR3 bases are TGTGCCAGCTCACCGCTAGCGGATACCTACGAGCAGTACTTC.

This chain uses TRBV28 with TRBJ2-3; D possibly corresponds to TRBD2 (6 bases). Trimming pared 8 bases from V and 6 bases from J, leaving 21 bases between. The CDR3 extends over 15 amino acids. Germline assignment: CDR1 MDHEN and CDR2 SYDVKM. CDR3 in DNA: TGTGCCAGCCGTAACGCAGGAGGCCGGGGGGATACGCAGTATTTT. Translated, it gives CASRNAGGRGDTQYF. Drawing the rest from reference TRBV28 and TRBJ2-3, the complete variable domain is DVKVTQSSRYLVKRTGEKVFLECVQDMDHENMFWYRQDPGLGLRLIYFSYDVKMKEKGDIPEGYSVSREKKERFSLILESASTNQTSMYLCASRNAGGRGDTQYFGPGTRLTVL.

This chain joins TRBV7-2 and TRBJ1-3, with TRBD1 identical over 8 bases. Germline V gene lookup returns CDR1 SGHTA and CDR2 FQGNSA. After removal of 5 bases from V and 2 bases from J, the junction contained 14 bases not matched to a gene. The CDR3 is made up of 18 amino acids. CDR3 DNA: TGTGCCAGCAGCCCTCAGACAGGGGCTGGCTTTACTGGAAACACCATATATTTT. Translated: CASSPQTGAGFTGNTIYF.

This clone is a singleton in its sample. The chain joins TRBV7-2 to TRBJ2-3; TRBD1 matches 8 bases. Germline trimming cut 5 bases from V and 1 base from J; bases unmatched to any gene: 5. The CDR3 consists of 15 residues. CDR1 and CDR2 (germline): SGHTA, FQGNSA. The CDR3 loop reads CASSHDRGGTDTQYF. In nucleotides, the CDR3 is TGTGCCAGCAGCCACGACAGGGGCGGCACAGATACGCAGTATTTT.

Remarks on this clone: The sample holds other DNA sequences that translate to the same CDR3. The rearrangement links TRBV9 to TRBJ2-3; no clear D. CDR1 SGDLS and CDR2 YYNGEE come from the germline V gene. Deletions cut 3 bases from V and 2 bases from J, with 4 bases between. The length of the CDR3 is 12 residues. CDR3 loop: CASSAYTDTQYF. CDR3 DNA: TGTGCCAGCAGCGCTTACACAGATACGCAGTATTTT.

This chain links TRBV6-1 with TRBJ2-7; D is unresolved. The CDR3 is 12 amino acids. The germline V and J ends were trimmed by 5 bases and 5 bases, with 10 bases remaining between them. The germline CDR1 and CDR2 sequences are MNHNS and SASEGT. CDR3 nucleotide sequence: TGTGCCAGCAGTCGCTTTTCGAACGAGCAGTACTTC. Protein product: CASSRFSNEQYF.

This chain links TRBV19 with TRBJ1-3; D not certain. Germline CDR1 and CDR2: LNHDA and SQIVND (reference sequence). V lost 5 bases, J lost 7 bases, and 12 bases lay in between. This CDR3 comprises 13 residues. CDR3 sequence reads: CASSPGLLNTIYF. The CDR3 DNA reads as TGTGCCAGTAGTCCGGGATTATTGAACACCATATATTTT.

This chain connects TRBV13 to TRBJ1-1; unclear D gene. Germline assignment: CDR1 PRHDT and CDR2 FYEKMQ (reference sequence). Trimming cost V 0 bases and J 4 bases, with 9 bases left between them. The CDR3 length is 14 residues. The CDR3 region is CASSLGAVSTEAFF. Here the CDR3 DNA reads TGTGCCAGCAGCTTAGGGGCGGTGAGCACTGAAGCTTTCTTT.

The chain uses TRBV4-1 and TRBJ2-3; 12 bases match TRBD2. The CDR3 is 20 amino acids. Germline V gives CDR1 MGHRA, CDR2 YSYEKL. J gave up 0 bases and V 6 bases, and 16 bases lay outside the gene matches. The CDR3 protein is CASSPVRSGGTSGSTDTQYF. For the CDR3, the DNA is TGCGCCAGCAGTCCCGTACGCAGCGGAGGGACTAGCGGGAGCACAGATACGCAGTATTTT.

For this clone: Other DNA sequences in this sample translate to the same CDR3. V usage is TRBV5-1 and J usage is TRBJ2-5; 14 bases agree with TRBD2. The CDR3 has 15 residues. V was clipped by 4 bases and J by 4 bases; unmatched bases: 3. Germline values: CDR1 SGHRS, CDR2 YFSETQ. CDR3 bases: TGCGCCAGCAGCCTGGGACTAGCGGGAGTAGAGACCCAGTACTTC. Protein: CASSLGLAGVETQYF.

This clone was counted only a few times. The sample contains more than one DNA sequence encoding this CDR3. The V and J genes are TRBV6-1 and TRBJ1-5; 7 bases align to TRBD1. This CDR3 has 14 residues. Germline values: CDR1 MNHNS, CDR2 SASEGT. Trimming took 4 bases from V and 4 from J; bases not matched to a gene: 4. CDR3 in amino acids: CASSGQGGNQPQHF. CDR3 in DNA: TGTGCCAGCAGTGGACAGGGCGGAAATCAGCCCCAGCATTTT.

V gene TRBV6-5 combines with J gene TRBJ2-7; D not resolved. V was clipped by 2 bases and J by 3 bases, with 17 bases between them. This CDR3 is built from 16 residues. Per germline, CDR1 MNHEY and CDR2 SVGAGI. The CDR3 region has the DNA TGTGCCAGCAGTTACCCTGGCGGAGAAGTCGACTACGAGCAGTACTTC. Translated, it gives CASSYPGGEVDYEQYF.

The chain is built from TRBV5-4 and TRBJ2-2, with a tentative D call TRBD2 (5 bases). Germline values: CDR1 SGHNT, CDR2 YYREEE (reference sequence). CDR3 length equals 15 residues. V was pared by 0 bases and J by 0 bases, with 6 bases between. CDR3 loop: CASSLASPNTGELFF. In nucleotides, the CDR3 is TGTGCCAGCAGCTTGGCTAGCCCGAACACCGGGGAGCTGTTTTTT.

J is TRBJ2-3 and V is TRBV27; D possibly uses TRBD1 or TRBD2 (6 bases each). CDR3 size: 15 residues. Germline loops: CDR1 MNHEY, CDR2 SMNVEV (reference sequence). Trimming pared 3 bases from V and 4 bases from J, leaving 14 bases between. CDR3 bases: TGTGCCAGCAGTTTCACCAGGGGAGGTTCAGATACGCAGTATTTT. Amino acid sequence: CASSFTRGGSDTQYF.